This T cell receptor beta chain appears in the sequencing data of a study of radiotherapy plus CTLA-4 blockade in lung cancer. Sequenced by immunoSEQ multiplex PCR; TCRdb stores in-frame clones only, minus some. The sample lists nearly 15,000 clones, around 70% occurring once. This clone was seen a handful of times. CDR3 length: 18 amino acids. The germline V gene encodes CDR1 WSHSY and CDR2 SAAADI. V was pared by 0 bases and J by 3 bases, with 18 bases between. The study treated chemo-refractory metastatic non-small-cell lung cancer patients with focal radiation plus ipilimumab CTLA-4 blockade. Sequenced here: peripheral blood, sampled from a patient treated with radiotherapy plus ipilimumab. The chain recombines TRBV10-2 with TRBJ2-1; possible D gene TRBD2, 7 bases. The TCR sequence derives from a human donor with non-small cell lung cancer whose response to radiotherapy plus ipilimumab could not be evaluated. The CDR3 spells CASSESLFAGAYYNEQFF. CDR3 bases: TGCGCCAGCAGTGAGTCTCTTTTCGCGGGGGCCTACTACAATGAGCAGTTCTTC.